The rows below give T cell receptor beta chains drawn from one sample of a study of cytomegalovirus exposure and HLA in healthy donors. Profiled with immunoSEQ multiplex PCR; TCRdb holds only in-frame clones, not every one. Here the sample spans 120,000 to 150,000 clones, around 79% being singletons. What was sequenced was PBMCs. The receptors originated from a male donor in good health and CMV-seronegative. Each CDR3 is given with its conserved first and last residue. A D gene is named only where the DNA matches it firmly. A row's size may be missing; if present it is once, few, many or a size class.

d_call	clone_size	v_call	j_call	cdr3_aa	cdr3_nt
TRBD2	NA	TRBV6-4	TRBJ2-1	CASSLAGDGYNEQFF	TGTGCCAGCAGCTTAGCGGGAGATGGCTACAATGAGCAGTTCTTC
TRBD2	NA	TRBV11-2	TRBJ2-5	CASNLAGGKQETQYF	TGTGCCAGCAACCTAGCGGGGGGTAAGCAAGAGACCCAGTACTTC
TRBD1	few	TRBV9	TRBJ1-6	CASSSRDRARGSPLHF	TGTGCCAGCAGCTCCCGAGACAGGGCCAGGGGTTCACCCCTCCACTTT
TRBD1	NA	TRBV5-4	TRBJ1-2	CASSPPTTGVGYGYTF	TGTGCCAGCAGCCCCCCTACGACAGGGGTTGGCTATGGCTACACCTTC
NA	NA	TRBV6-5	TRBJ1-2	CASSYGGAMGYTF	TGTGCCAGCAGTTACGGAGGGGCCATGGGCTACACCTTC
NA	once	TRBV7-9	TRBJ2-3	CASGGTDTQYF	TGTGCCAGCGGGGGGACAGATACGCAGTATTTT
TRBD1	NA	TRBV6-6	TRBJ2-2	CASSRDSYTGELFF	TGTGCCAGCAGTCGGGACAGCTACACCGGGGAGCTGTTTTTT
NA	NA	TRBV19	TRBJ2-2	CASRVGFRGSVYGELFF	TGTGCCAGTAGAGTCGGGTTTAGAGGATCCGTTTACGGGGAGCTGTTTTTT
TRBD1	NA	TRBV7-6	TRBJ2-2	CASSADRENTGELFF	TGTGCCAGCAGCGCCGACAGGGAGAACACCGGGGAGCTGTTTTTT
NA	NA	TRBV2	TRBJ1-3	CASSEVPVLSGNTIYF	TGTGCCAGCAGTGAAGTTCCGGTGCTCTCTGGAAACACCATATATTTT
NA	NA	TRBV7-8	TRBJ2-2	CASSLKQGGLGTGELFF	TGTGCCAGCAGCCTCAAACAGGGAGGGCTTGGCACCGGGGAGCTGTTTTTT
TRBD1	few	TRBV19	TRBJ1-4	CASSIQGAGEKLFF	TGTGCCAGTAGTATCCAGGGGGCGGGTGAAAAACTGTTTTTT
NA	NA	TRBV18	TRBJ1-5	CASSDSGNQPQHF	TGTGCCAGCTCAGACAGCGGGAATCAGCCCCAGCATTTT
NA	NA	TRBV14	TRBJ2-7	CASSPGEGSLVLSEQYF	TGTGCCAGCAGCCCGGGAGAGGGGAGTCTGGTTTTGAGCGAGCAGTACTTC
NA	NA	TRBV6-5	TRBJ2-2	CASSANTGELFF	TGTGCCAGCAGCGCGAACACCGGGGAGCTGTTTTTT
NA	NA	TRBV6-5	TRBJ1-2	CATRRANYGYTF	TGTGCCACCCGCAGGGCTAACTATGGCTACACCTTC
TRBD2	NA	TRBV27	TRBJ2-1	CASRFGGGDEQFF	TGTGCCAGCCGCTTCGGGGGGGGTGACGAGCAGTTCTTC
TRBD2	NA	TRBV11-2	TRBJ2-7	CASSFGLAGVYEQYF	TGTGCCAGCAGCTTTGGACTAGCGGGGGTTTACGAGCAGTACTTC
TRBD1	NA	TRBV25-1	TRBJ2-1	CASGPGTGVRNEQFF	TGTGCCAGCGGACCGGGGACAGGGGTTCGTAATGAGCAGTTCTTC